This T cell receptor (beta chain) was recovered during a study of blood T cell repertoires in COVID-19. Turning to the study itself: Sources were T cells, B-cell-depleted T cells, or PBMCs; the material itself was cDNA or gDNA.

In the authors' workflow: Cell counts per sample came from amplifying reference gene primers. Sequenced by immunoSEQ multiplex PCR; TCRdb stores in-frame clones only, minus some. V and J calls and clone size are those listed in that table; D and trimming were worked out from the DNA. In the table there are around 130,000 clones, over 75% of which are singletons. This clonotype was sampled from a man aged 35 to 55 with active or convalescent COVID-19. Sequenced sample: peripheral blood.

The CDR3 sequence: CASSVAGVQETQYF. DNA of the CDR3: TGTGCCAGCAGCGTAGCGGGGGTCCAAGAGACCCAGTACTTC. The chain uses TRBV9 and TRBJ2-5; tentative D call: TRBD2 (6 bases). The V and J ends lost 0 bases and 1 base respectively, with 7 bases between them. Germline CDR1 SGDLS, CDR2 YYNGEE. The CDR3 extends over 14 amino acids.